These 15 T cell receptor beta chains share one sample of origin, sequenced in a study of response to subunit inactivated influenza vaccine. TCRdb reprocessed the RT-PCR reads with MiXCR, giving one entry per CDR3 protein. The repertoire holds just under 550,000 distinct CDR3 sequences, with 20% to 25% as singletons. In addition, the sample was reused for a study of T cells expressing NK-cell markers. That source adds: UMIs were included in TCR beta cDNA generated by 5'RACE template switching.

The source material was CD4+ T cells sorted from PBMCs, sampled roughly 12 days after vaccination. These receptors all stem from a man between 50 and 59 years old who received an inactivated influenza vaccine.

The chain carries TRBV10-3 and TRBJ2-7; TRBD2 matches at 7 bases. The CDR3 consists of 14 residues. Germline V gene lookup returns CDR1 ENHRY and CDR2 SYGVKD. V was pared by 7 bases and J by 1 base, with 7 bases of the junction left unmatched. The CDR3 loop is CAITSGGGSYEQYF. The CDR3 DNA sequence: TGTGCCATCACCTCGGGAGGAGGGTCCTACGAGCAGTACTTC.

There are a few counts of this clonotype. The J gene is TRBJ1-2, the V gene TRBV7-9; possibly TRBD1 for D (6 bases). The CDR3 loop spans 14 amino acids. Per the germline V gene, CDR1 is SEHNR and CDR2 is FQNEAQ (reference sequence). Trimming removed 2 bases from V and 7 bases from J, with 14 bases in between. The CDR3 nucleotides are TGTGCCAGCAGCTTATCCGGGGGGGCAACTGGCTACACCTTC. It specifies CASSLSGGATGYTF. The full variable domain, completed using reference TRBV7-9 and TRBJ1-2, is DTGVSQNPRHKITKRGQNVTFRCDPISEHNRLYWYRQTLGQGPEFLTYFQNEAQLEKSRLLSDRFSAERPKGSFSTLEIQRTEQGDSAMYLCASSLSGGATGYTFGSGTRLTVV.

The chain links TRBV5-4 to TRBJ2-5, with 11 bases matching TRBD2. CDR1 and CDR2 (germline): SGHNT, YYREEE (reference sequence). Germline trimming cut 4 bases from V and 5 bases from J; bases unmatched to any gene: 10. The CDR3 extends over 16 amino acids. DNA for the CDR3: TGTGCCAGCAGCAGACGACTAGCGGGAAGCGGGGAGACCCAGTACTTC. Translated: CASSRRLAGSGETQYF.

This clonotype was picked up a small number of times. This chain connects TRBV5-1 to TRBJ1-3; D gene ambiguous. This CDR3 spans 15 amino acids. V gave up 0 bases and J gave up 0 bases, with 7 bases separating them. Germline V gene lookup returns CDR1 SGHRS and CDR2 YFSETQ. CDR3 amino acids: CASSLEPTSGNTIYF. CDR3 nucleotide sequence: TGCGCCAGCAGCTTGGAACCGACCTCTGGAAACACCATATATTTT.

The chain is built from TRBV3-1 and TRBJ2-7; D perhaps matches TRBD1 (6 bases). The CDR3 runs to 15 residues. Between the trimmed V and J ends, which lost 1 base and 3 bases, there was a span of 13 bases. Per germline, CDR1 LGHDT and CDR2 YNNKEL (reference sequence). CDR3 region: CASSQGTVRVYEQYF. Here the CDR3 DNA reads TGTGCCAGCAGCCAAGGGACAGTGCGTGTCTACGAGCAGTACTTC.

This clonotype has only a few counts. The CDR3 DNA sequence: TGTGCCAGCTCACCTGCGTCGGGAGAGACCCAGTACTTC. This codes for CASSPASGETQYF. This chain joins TRBV18 and TRBJ2-5, with unresolved D. Germline CDR1 is KGHSH and CDR2 is LQKENI. Trimming cost V 3 bases and J 4 bases, with 9 bases left between them. The CDR3 extends over 13 amino acids.

This clonotype was detected a few times. The V and J genes are TRBV28 and TRBJ2-3; 9 bases map to TRBD1. V lost 5 bases, J lost 1 base, and 4 bases stayed unmatched. The CDR3 has 15 residues. CDR1 MDHEN and CDR2 SYDVKM come from the germline V gene. The CDR3 here is CASSTRQGGTDTQYF. The CDR3 DNA is TGTGCCAGCAGTACCCGACAGGGGGGCACAGATACGCAGTATTTT.

The gene calls are TRBV7-9 and TRBJ2-3; TRBD1 matches 8 bases. Trimming removed 6 bases from V and 3 bases from J; junction bases left unmatched: 11. The CDR3 contains 16 residues. The V gene's germline CDR1 is SEHNR and CDR2 FQNEAQ (reference sequence). The CDR3 loop reads CASRNQGAFGTDTQYF. In DNA form, the CDR3 reads TGTGCCAGCAGAAATCAGGGGGCGTTCGGGACAGATACGCAGTATTTT.

This CDR3 reads CASSSHRRGAGGELFF. CDR3 DNA sequence: TGTGCCAGCAGCTCCCACCGGAGGGGGGCCGGCGGGGAGCTGTTTTTT. V and J are TRBV7-9 and TRBJ2-2, with D possibly called TRBD1 or TRBD2 (6 bases each). CDR1 is SEHNR, CDR2 FQNEAQ, per germline (reference sequence). V shed 4 bases and J shed 7 bases, with 19 bases lying between them. This CDR3 has 16 residues.

In this sample, this clonotype turned up a few times. The chain joins TRBV6-2 or TRBV6-3 to TRBJ1-2; D gene ambiguous. The V gene lost 6 bases and the J gene lost 0 bases, with 20 bases spanning the gap. Germline V lookup: CDR1 MNHEY, CDR2 SVGEGT. The CDR3 covers 17 residues. This chain's CDR3 is CASRRSSADLTNYGYTF. In DNA, the CDR3 is TGTGCCAGCAGACGAAGTTCGGCGGATCTTACTAACTATGGCTACACCTTC.

This clonotype was seen more than once but under ten times. The chain has TRBV28 and TRBJ2-3; 9 bases agree with TRBD2. Per the germline V gene, CDR1 is MDHEN and CDR2 is SYDVKM. This CDR3 has 19 residues. J gave up 3 bases and V 6 bases, and 19 bases lay outside the gene matches. The CDR3 sequence is CASSPGLGLAGQNTDTQYF. CDR3 DNA: TGTGCCAGCAGCCCAGGTCTCGGTCTAGCGGGGCAAAATACAGATACGCAGTATTTT.

This clonotype was detected a few times. This chain joins TRBV28 and TRBJ2-7, with D hard to call. CDR3 length: 12 amino acids. From germline, CDR1 is MDHEN and CDR2 SYDVKM. The ends were cut back, 3 bases at V and 3 bases at J, with 6 bases in the middle. The CDR3 region has the DNA TGTGCCAGCAGTTTGCTTCACTACGAGCAGTACTTC. Its translation is CASSLLHYEQYF.

V usage is TRBV20-1 and J usage is TRBJ2-3, with a weak D call TRBD2 (5 bases). Trimming cost V 1 base and J 1 base, with 12 bases left between them. This CDR3 has 15 amino acids. Germline CDR1 reads DFQATT; CDR2 reads SNEGSKA (reference sequence). CDR3 DNA sequence: TGCAGTGCTAGAGGCCCGGCGAGGGGCACAGATACGCAGTATTTT. Translation: CSARGPARGTDTQYF.

The V and J genes are TRBV10-3 and TRBJ2-1, with D perhaps TRBD1 (7 bases). Trimming took off 7 bases at V and 1 base at J, with 14 bases between the two ends. CDR1 ENHRY and CDR2 SYGVKD come from the germline V gene. The CDR3 is made up of 15 amino acids. For the CDR3, the DNA is TGTGCCATCACTAACAGGGGACTTTCCTACAATGAGCAGTTCTTC. Protein sequence: CAITNRGLSYNEQFF.

The chain combines TRBV5-1 with TRBJ1-2, with unresolved D. Trimming shortened V by 0 bases and J by 3 bases, and 9 bases separated the two germline ends. CDR3 length: 14 residues. Germline CDR1 and CDR2: SGHRS and YFSETQ. The CDR3: CASSLESGYYGYTF. Here the CDR3 DNA reads TGCGCCAGCAGCTTGGAGTCGGGGTACTATGGCTACACCTTC.